The next 7 T cell receptor beta chains were all read from a single sample in a study of monozygotic twins with inflammatory bowel disease. TCRdb derives one entry per CDR3 protein from the 5' RACE reads, leaving out DNA. The sample has tens of thousands of distinct CDR3 sequences, and its top ten clones hold 6% to 9.5%. Sample: blood. The receptors were sampled from a human donor with ulcerative colitis or Crohn's disease, or a healthy co-twin of an affected twin (not recorded which).

CDR3 residues: CASSQQWDSRSYGYTF. The chain joins TRBV18 to TRBJ1-2; TCRdb designates TRBD1, a call that cannot be tested without DNA. The CDR3 extends over 16 amino acids. Germline CDR1 and CDR2: KGHSH and LQKENI.

The rearrangement uses TRBV2 and TRBJ2-7. Germline assignment: CDR1 SNHLY and CDR2 FYNNEI. This CDR3 region has 14 residues. Here the CDR3 reads CASSGSTGSYEQFF.

The chain recombines TRBV2 with TRBJ1-5; TCRdb selects TRBD1, and the lack of DNA leaves this call unchecked. This CDR3 spans 14 amino acids. From germline, CDR1 is SNHLY and CDR2 FYNNEI. This chain's CDR3 is CASSRTGTNQPQHF.

V is TRBV20-1 and J is TRBJ2-3; TCRdb designates TRBD1, a call that cannot be tested without DNA. Germline V gives CDR1 DFQATT, CDR2 SNEGSKA (reference sequence). The CDR3 runs 14 residues. This CDR3 is CSAPRGGGTDTQYF.

The V and J genes are TRBV5-1 and TRBJ2-7; TCRdb reports TRBD1, a call that lacks DNA to check it against. Germline values: CDR1 SGHRS, CDR2 YFSETQ. The CDR3 sequence is 15 residues long. The CDR3 spells CASSLSGTASCEQYF.

This chain connects TRBV6-2 or TRBV6-3 to TRBJ2-2; TCRdb returns TRBD1, unconfirmable since there is no DNA. The germline V gene encodes CDR1 MNHEY and CDR2 SVGEGT. There are 12 residues in the CDR3. The CDR3 loop reads CAGGFGSGELFF.

The CDR3 loop reads CASKAIAAAGNTEAFF. J is TRBJ1-1 and V is TRBV10-1. Per the germline V gene, CDR1 is WNHNN and CDR2 is SYGVQD (reference sequence). There are 16 residues in the CDR3.